This is a list of T cell receptor beta chains from one sample in a study of vaccination and CD4 T cells after COVID-19. These receptors have no known antigen. TCRdb called the PCR reads again in MiXCR, with one record for every CDR3 protein. The sample has approximately 2,500 distinct CDR3 sequences; approximately 35% are singletons. The sample consisted of CD4+ T cells from blood, cultured in vitro. The origin of the receptors is a human donor in good health. Each CDR3 is given with its conserved first and last residue. Each record gives: J gene, clone size, V gene, D gene, CDR3 protein, CDR3 DNA. D genes are given only for firm matches. Where a row states a size, it is once, few, many or the class of an expanded clone; other rows omit it.

TRBJ2-5,few,TRBV20-1,NA,CSAREGETQYF,TGCAGTGCTAGAGAAGGGGAGACCCAGTACTTC
TRBJ2-3,once,TRBV7-2,NA,CASSLVGTVADTQYF,TGTGCCAGCAGCTTAGTAGGGACTGTAGCAGATACGCAGTATTTT
TRBJ1-4,NA,TRBV7-2,NA,CASSLVVETNEKLFF,TGTGCCAGCAGCTTAGTTGTGGAAACTAATGAAAAACTGTTTTTT
TRBJ2-4,once,TRBV6-2/TRBV6-3,NA,CASSYPERNIQYF,TGTGCCAGCAGTTACCCTGAAAGAAACATTCAGTACTTC
TRBJ2-7,few,TRBV11-2,NA,CASSWAPLYEQYF,TGTGCCAGCAGCTGGGCCCCACTCTACGAGCAGTACTTC
TRBJ1-6,NA,TRBV20-1,NA,CSAAHNSPLHF,TGCAGTGCAGCACATAATTCACCCCTCCACTTT
TRBJ2-3,NA,TRBV10-3,TRBD1,CAISPGQFTDTQYF,TGTGCCATCAGCCCGGGACAGTTCACAGATACGCAGTATTTT
TRBJ2-3,NA,TRBV7-9,TRBD1,CASSFWTGVADTQYF,TGTGCCAGCAGCTTTTGGACAGGGGTCGCAGATACGCAGTATTTT
TRBJ2-5,few,TRBV30,TRBD1,CAWSVTAGGETQYF,TGTGCCTGGAGTGTAACGGCAGGGGGAGAGACCCAGTACTTC
TRBJ2-7,few,TRBV27,TRBD1,CASSLGTGPYEQYF,TGTGCCAGCAGTTTAGGGACAGGACCCTACGAGCAGTACTTC
TRBJ2-1,NA,TRBV2,NA,CASSEVNRQFF,TGTGCCAGCAGTGAAGTGAACAGACAGTTCTTC
TRBJ2-7,NA,TRBV29-1,NA,CSVEASSYEQYF,TGCAGCGTTGAAGCAAGCTCCTACGAGCAGTACTTC
TRBJ1-5,few,TRBV28,NA,CASSLRGLGVREHQPQHF,TGTGCCAGCAGTTTGCGGGGTCTCGGGGTAAGGGAGCATCAGCCCCAGCATTTT
TRBJ1-2,few,TRBV20-1,NA,CSAPPDRWSGGYTF,TGCAGTGCTCCTCCGGACAGATGGTCGGGTGGCTACACCTTC
TRBJ2-7,NA,TRBV29-1,TRBD1,CSVFPGQGTYEQYF,TGCAGCGTCTTCCCGGGACAGGGGACCTACGAGCAGTACTTC
TRBJ1-4,NA,TRBV7-2,TRBD1,CASSLDRANEKLFF,TGTGCCAGCAGCTTGGACAGGGCTAATGAAAAACTGTTTTTT
TRBJ2-2,medium-sized,TRBV19,NA,CASSSGDANTGELFF,TGTGCCAGTAGTAGTGGGGACGCGAACACCGGGGAGCTGTTTTTT
TRBJ2-3,NA,TRBV9,NA,CASSAQGTPDTQYF,TGTGCCAGCAGCGCTCAGGGTACTCCCGATACGCAGTATTTT
TRBJ1-2,NA,TRBV7-2,NA,CASSPRSNSGLIYGYTF,TGTGCCAGCAGCCCCAGGAGTAATTCGGGTCTCATCTATGGCTACACCTTC
TRBJ1-2,NA,TRBV29-1,NA,CSVRQANYGYTF,TGCAGCGTCCGACAAGCTAACTATGGCTACACCTTC
TRBJ1-1,few,TRBV20-1,TRBD1,CSAAGTANTEAFF,TGCAGTGCTGCCGGGACAGCGAACACTGAAGCTTTCTTT
TRBJ2-2,NA,TRBV20-1,NA,CSARPMRGVENTGELFF,TGCAGTGCTCGTCCTATGCGGGGAGTTGAGAACACCGGGGAGCTGTTTTTT
TRBJ2-3,NA,TRBV11-2,NA,CASSSQSGVGTQYF,TGTGCCAGCAGCTCGCAGTCCGGCGTCGGTACGCAGTATTTT
TRBJ2-7,NA,TRBV19,NA,CASSNRVGYEQYF,TGTGCCAGTAGTAACAGGGTCGGCTACGAGCAGTACTTC
TRBJ1-1,NA,TRBV18,NA,CASSPLGEGAFF,TGTGCCAGCTCACCACTAGGGGAAGGAGCTTTCTTT
TRBJ2-3,NA,TRBV7-3,TRBD1,CASSRTGGATDTQYF,TGTGCCAGCAGCCGGACAGGGGGCGCGACAGATACGCAGTATTTT
TRBJ2-7,NA,TRBV4-1,NA,CASSQPTTRTNKQYF,TGCGCCAGCAGCCAACCCACAACACGGACCAACAAGCAGTACTTC
TRBJ1-6,NA,TRBV5-6,NA,CASSLLRGSYNSPLHF,TGTGCCAGCAGCCTCCTCCGGGGCTCCTATAATTCACCCCTCCACTTT